This T cell receptor (beta chain) derives from a study of blood T cell repertoires in COVID-19. Study as a whole: Samples came from the United States, Italy and Spain, spanning acute and convalescent COVID-19.

This clone came up once. Original handling: Estimated nucleated cell counts came from reference gene primer amplification. Method: immunoSEQ multiplex PCR; TCRdb's copy keeps in-frame clones and lacks some. The D gene and trimming were derived from the DNA, and the V and J assignments and clone size from that table. The sample holds tens of thousands of clones, almost 85% seen once. Germline CDR1 SGHRS, CDR2 YFSETQ. V lost 5 bases and J lost 5, with 14 bases in between. The CDR3 is 14 amino acids. Input material: peripheral blood. The chain is built from TRBV5-1 and TRBJ2-1, with D possibly TRBD1 on 5 matching bases. The receptor was derived from a human donor in a cohort sampled during active COVID-19. The CDR3 DNA reads TGCGCCAGCAGTCAACAGGTAGCCAACAATGAGCAGTTCTTC. Amino acid sequence: CASSQQVANNEQFF.